Listed below are T cell receptor beta chains from one sample, sequenced in a study of blood T cell repertoires in COVID-19. The method was immunoSEQ multiplex PCR; TCRdb's version includes in-frame clones alone and lacks a portion of them. Among roughly 190,000 clones, 70% to 90% were seen once, and the ten largest hold 6% to 7.5%. The sample taken for sequencing was peripheral blood. These receptors all come from a woman of 80 years or more in a cohort sampled during active or convalescent COVID-19. Both conserved end residues are part of each CDR3. The order of the fields is V gene, CDR3 protein.

TRBV15,CATSRDRGQGDHEQFF
TRBV7-8,CASSRGGLGLGEQFF
TRBV5-6,CASSQPTDGGVETQYF
TRBV11-2,CASSLDRVARNTIYF
TRBV14,CASSQSLGDGTDTQYF
TRBV5-1,CASRDDRGVGYGYTF
TRBV5-5,CASSSPGRGGIYEQYF
TRBV5-4,CASSPPRPGGTSGRDRYF
TRBV11-2,CASSFGRGGQPQHF
TRBV9,CASSPDPGTNTGELFF
TRBV5-1,CASSLTSGTYNEQFF
TRBV18,CASSTTRQGGNQPQHF
TRBV27,CASSLKSRGHKNYGYTF